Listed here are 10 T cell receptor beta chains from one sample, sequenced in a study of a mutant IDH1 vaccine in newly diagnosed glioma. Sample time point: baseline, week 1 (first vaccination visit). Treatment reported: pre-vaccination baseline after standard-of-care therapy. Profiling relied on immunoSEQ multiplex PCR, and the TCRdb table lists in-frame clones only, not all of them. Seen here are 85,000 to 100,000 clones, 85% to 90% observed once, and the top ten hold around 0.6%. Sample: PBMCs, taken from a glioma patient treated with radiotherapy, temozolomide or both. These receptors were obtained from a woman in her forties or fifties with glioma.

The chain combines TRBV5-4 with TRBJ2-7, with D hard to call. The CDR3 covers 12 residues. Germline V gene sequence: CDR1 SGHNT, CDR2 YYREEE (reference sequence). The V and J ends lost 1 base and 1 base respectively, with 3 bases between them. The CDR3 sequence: CASSLWSYEQYF. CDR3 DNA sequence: TGTGCCAGCAGCTTGTGGTCCTACGAGCAGTACTTC.

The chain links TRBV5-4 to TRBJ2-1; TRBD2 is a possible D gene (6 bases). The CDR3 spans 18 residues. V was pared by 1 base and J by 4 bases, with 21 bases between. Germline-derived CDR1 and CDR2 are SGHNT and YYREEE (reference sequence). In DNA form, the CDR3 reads TGTGCCAGCAGCTTGAAAACAAGGGTTGGAGGGTTATACAATGAGCAGTTCTTC. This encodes CASSLKTRVGGLYNEQFF.

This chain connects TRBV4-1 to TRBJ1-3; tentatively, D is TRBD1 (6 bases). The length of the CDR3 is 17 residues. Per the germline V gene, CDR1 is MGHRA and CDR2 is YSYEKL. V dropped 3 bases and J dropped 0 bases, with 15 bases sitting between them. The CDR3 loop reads CASSHGTTRGSGNTIYF. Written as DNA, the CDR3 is TGCGCCAGCAGCCACGGGACAACCAGGGGCTCTGGAAACACCATATATTTT.

The CDR3: CASSTIGQGEDNEQFF. The CDR3 DNA reads TGTGCCAGCAGCACGATCGGACAGGGGGAAGACAATGAGCAGTTCTTC. The rearrangement uses TRBV7-8 and TRBJ2-1; 10 nucleotides agree with TRBD1. Per the germline V gene, CDR1 is SGHVS and CDR2 is FQNEAQ. The length of the CDR3 is 16 residues. The ends lost 5 bases at V and 5 bases at J; junction bases unmatched: 9.

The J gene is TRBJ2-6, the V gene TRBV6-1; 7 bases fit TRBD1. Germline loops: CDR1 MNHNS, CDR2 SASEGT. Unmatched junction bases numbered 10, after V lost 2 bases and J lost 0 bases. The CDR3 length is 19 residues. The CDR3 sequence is CASSEILGQRGSGANVLTF. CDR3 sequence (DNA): TGTGCCAGCAGTGAAATTTTGGGACAGAGGGGCTCTGGGGCCAACGTCCTGACTTTC.

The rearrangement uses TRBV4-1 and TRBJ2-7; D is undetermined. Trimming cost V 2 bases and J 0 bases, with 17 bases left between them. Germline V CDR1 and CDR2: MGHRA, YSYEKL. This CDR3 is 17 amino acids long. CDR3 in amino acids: CASSQPSGSTASYEQYF. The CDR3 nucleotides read TGCGCCAGCAGCCAACCCTCCGGGTCGACCGCCTCCTACGAGCAGTACTTC.

Here the CDR3 reads CASSLVPGSGEAFF. CDR3 DNA: TGCGCCAGCAGCTTGGTGCCGGGTTCAGGTGAAGCTTTCTTT. This chain joins TRBV5-1 and TRBJ1-1; no clear D. The CDR3 runs 14 residues. Per germline, CDR1 SGHRS and CDR2 YFSETQ. V was cut by 0 bases and J by 7 bases, with 13 bases left in between.

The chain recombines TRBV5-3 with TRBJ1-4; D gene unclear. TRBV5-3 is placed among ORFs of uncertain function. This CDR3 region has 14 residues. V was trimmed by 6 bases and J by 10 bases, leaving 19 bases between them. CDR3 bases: TGTGCCAGAATCACCGACCAGACGGTAGTAAAACTGTTTTTT. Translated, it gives CARITDQTVVKLFF.

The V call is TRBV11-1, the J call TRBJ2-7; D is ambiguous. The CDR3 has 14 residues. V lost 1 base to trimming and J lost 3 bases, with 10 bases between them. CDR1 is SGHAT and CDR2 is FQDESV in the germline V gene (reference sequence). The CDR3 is CASSLGGRGYEQYF. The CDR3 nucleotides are TGTGCCAGCAGCTTAGGAGGCAGAGGCTACGAGCAGTACTTC. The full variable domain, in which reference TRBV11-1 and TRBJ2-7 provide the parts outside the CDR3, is EAEVAQSPRYKITEKSQAVAFWCDPISGHATLYWYRQILGQGPELLVQFQDESVVDDSQLPKDRFSAERLKGVDSTLKIQPAELGDSAMYLCASSLGGRGYEQYFGPGTRLTVT.

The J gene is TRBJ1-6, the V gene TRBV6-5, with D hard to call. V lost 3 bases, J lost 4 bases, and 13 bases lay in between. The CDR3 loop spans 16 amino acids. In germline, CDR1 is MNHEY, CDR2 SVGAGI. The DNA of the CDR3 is TGTGCCAGCAGTTATCAAGGGCAGGATTATAATTCACCCCTCCACTTT. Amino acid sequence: CASSYQGQDYNSPLHF.